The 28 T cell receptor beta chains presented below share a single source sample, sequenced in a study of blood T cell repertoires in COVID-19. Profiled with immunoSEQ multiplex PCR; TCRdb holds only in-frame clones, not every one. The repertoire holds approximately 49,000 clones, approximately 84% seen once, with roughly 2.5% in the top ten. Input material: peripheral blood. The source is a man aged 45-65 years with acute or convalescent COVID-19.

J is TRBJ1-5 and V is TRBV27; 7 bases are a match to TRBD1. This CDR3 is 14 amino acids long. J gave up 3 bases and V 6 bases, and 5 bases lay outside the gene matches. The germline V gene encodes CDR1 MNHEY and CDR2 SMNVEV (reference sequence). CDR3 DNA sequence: TGTGCCAGCAGACATACAGGGGACAATCAGCCCCAGCATTTT. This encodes CASRHTGDNQPQHF.

The CDR3 bases are TGTGCCTGGAGTGTAGAGTACCTCTATGGCTACACCTTC. Protein product: CAWSVEYLYGYTF. V and J are TRBV30 and TRBJ1-2; D gene unclear. The V end was cut by 0 bases, the J end by 4 bases, with 9 bases between. Germline assignment: CDR1 GTSNPN and CDR2 SVGIG (reference sequence). The CDR3 runs to 13 residues.

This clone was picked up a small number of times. The CDR3 spells CASRSDRYNEQFF. The CDR3 bases are TGTGCCAGCAGATCGGACAGATACAATGAGCAGTTCTTC. The rearrangement uses TRBV2 and TRBJ2-1, with D perhaps matching TRBD1 (6 bases). V lost 6 bases and J 4 bases, leaving 10 bases between the germline ends. The CDR3 length is 13 residues. Germline values: CDR1 SNHLY, CDR2 FYNNEI.

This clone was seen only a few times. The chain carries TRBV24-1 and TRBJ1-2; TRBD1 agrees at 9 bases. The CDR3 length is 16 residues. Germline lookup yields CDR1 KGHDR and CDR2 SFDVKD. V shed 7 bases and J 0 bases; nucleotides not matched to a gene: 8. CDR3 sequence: CATSNPDRGANYGYTF. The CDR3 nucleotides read TGTGCCACCAGCAACCCGGACAGGGGAGCTAACTATGGCTACACCTTC.

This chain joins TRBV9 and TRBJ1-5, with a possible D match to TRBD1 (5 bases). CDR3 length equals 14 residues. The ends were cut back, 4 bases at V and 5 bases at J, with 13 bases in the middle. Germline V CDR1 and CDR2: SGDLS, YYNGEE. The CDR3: CASSRGGTDQPQHF. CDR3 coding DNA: TGTGCCAGCAGCCGGGGAGGGACCGATCAGCCCCAGCATTTT. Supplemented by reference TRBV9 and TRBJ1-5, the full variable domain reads DSGVTQTPKHLITATGQRVTLRCSPRSGDLSVYWYQQSLDQGLQFLIQYYNGEERAKGNILERFSAQQFPDLHSELNLSSLELGDSALYFCASSRGGTDQPQHFGDGTRLSIL.

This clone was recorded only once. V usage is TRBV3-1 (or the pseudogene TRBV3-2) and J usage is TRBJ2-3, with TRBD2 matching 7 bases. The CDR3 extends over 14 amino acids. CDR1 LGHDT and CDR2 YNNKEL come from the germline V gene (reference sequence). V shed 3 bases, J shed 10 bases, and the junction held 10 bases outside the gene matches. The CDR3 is CASSQGLIAGAQYF. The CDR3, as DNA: TGTGCCAGCAGCCAGGGACTAATAGCCGGGGCGCAGTATTTT.

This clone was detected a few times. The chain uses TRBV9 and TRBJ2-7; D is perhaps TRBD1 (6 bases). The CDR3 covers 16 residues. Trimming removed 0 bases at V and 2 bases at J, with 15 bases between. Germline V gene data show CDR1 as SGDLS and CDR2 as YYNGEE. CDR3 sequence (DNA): TGTGCCAGCAGCGTAGGTCCCCGGGACATCGCCTACGAGCAGTACTTC. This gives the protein CASSVGPRDIAYEQYF.

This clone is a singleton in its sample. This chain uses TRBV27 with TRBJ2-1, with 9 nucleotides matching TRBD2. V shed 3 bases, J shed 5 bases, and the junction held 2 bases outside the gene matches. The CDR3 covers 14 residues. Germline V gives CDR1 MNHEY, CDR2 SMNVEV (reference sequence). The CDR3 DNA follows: TGTGCCAGCAGTTTCCTAGCGGGAAACAATGAGCAGTTCTTC. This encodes CASSFLAGNNEQFF.

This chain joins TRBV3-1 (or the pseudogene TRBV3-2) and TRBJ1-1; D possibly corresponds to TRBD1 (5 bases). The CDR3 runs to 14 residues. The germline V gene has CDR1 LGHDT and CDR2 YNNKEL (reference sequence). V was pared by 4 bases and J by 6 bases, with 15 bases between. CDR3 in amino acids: CASSPSGREAEAFF. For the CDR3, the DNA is TGTGCCAGCAGCCCGTCGGGCAGGGAGGCTGAAGCTTTCTTT.

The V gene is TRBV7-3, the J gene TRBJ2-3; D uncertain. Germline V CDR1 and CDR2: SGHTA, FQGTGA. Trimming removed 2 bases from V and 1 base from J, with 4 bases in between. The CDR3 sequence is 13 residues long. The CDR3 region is CASSLLGTDTQYF. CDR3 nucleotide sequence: TGTGCCAGCAGCTTACTAGGCACAGATACGCAGTATTTT.

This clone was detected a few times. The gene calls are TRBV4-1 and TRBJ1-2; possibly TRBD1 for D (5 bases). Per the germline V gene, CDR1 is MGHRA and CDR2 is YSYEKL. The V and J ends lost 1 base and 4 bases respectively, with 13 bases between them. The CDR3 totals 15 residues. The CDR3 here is CASSQGAGGAYGYTF. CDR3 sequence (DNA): TGCGCCAGCAGCCAAGGCGCAGGAGGGGCCTATGGCTACACCTTC.

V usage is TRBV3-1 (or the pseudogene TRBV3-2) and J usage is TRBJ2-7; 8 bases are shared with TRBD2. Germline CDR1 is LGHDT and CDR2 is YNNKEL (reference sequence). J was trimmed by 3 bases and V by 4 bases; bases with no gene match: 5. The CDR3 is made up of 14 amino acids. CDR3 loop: CASSPGTSVYEQYF. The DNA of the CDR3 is TGTGCCAGCAGCCCAGGGACTAGTGTCTACGAGCAGTACTTC.

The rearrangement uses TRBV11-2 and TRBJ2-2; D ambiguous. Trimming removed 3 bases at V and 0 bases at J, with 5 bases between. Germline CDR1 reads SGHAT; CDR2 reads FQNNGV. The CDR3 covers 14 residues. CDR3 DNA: TGTGCCAGCAGCTTCGTCGCGAACACCGGGGAGCTGTTTTTT. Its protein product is CASSFVANTGELFF.

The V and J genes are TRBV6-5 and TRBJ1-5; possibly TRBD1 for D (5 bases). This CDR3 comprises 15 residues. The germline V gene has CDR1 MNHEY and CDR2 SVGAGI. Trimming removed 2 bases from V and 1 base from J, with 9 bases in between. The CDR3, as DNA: TGTGCCAGCAGTTACCCAGGGTGGAGCAATCAGCCCCAGCATTTT. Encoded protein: CASSYPGWSNQPQHF.

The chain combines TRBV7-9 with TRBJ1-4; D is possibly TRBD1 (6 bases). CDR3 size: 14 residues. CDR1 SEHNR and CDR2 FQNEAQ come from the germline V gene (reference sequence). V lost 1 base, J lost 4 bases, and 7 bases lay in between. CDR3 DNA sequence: TGTGCCAGCAGCTTAGGAGGGGGTAATGAAAAACTGTTTTTT. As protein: CASSLGGGNEKLFF.

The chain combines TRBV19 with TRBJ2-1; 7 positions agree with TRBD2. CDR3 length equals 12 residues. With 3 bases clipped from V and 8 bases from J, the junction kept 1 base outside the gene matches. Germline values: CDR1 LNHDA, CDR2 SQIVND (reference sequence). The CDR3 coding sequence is TGTGCCAGTAGTATGGGGAGGGATGAGCAGTTCTTC. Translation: CASSMGRDEQFF.

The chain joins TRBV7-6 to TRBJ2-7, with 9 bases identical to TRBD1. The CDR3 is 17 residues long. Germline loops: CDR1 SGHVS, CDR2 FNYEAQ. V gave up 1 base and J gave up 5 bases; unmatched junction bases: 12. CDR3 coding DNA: TGTGCCAGCAGCTTAGACAGGGGGCTTCCGGGCGTCGACGAGCAGTACTTC. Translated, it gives CASSLDRGLPGVDEQYF. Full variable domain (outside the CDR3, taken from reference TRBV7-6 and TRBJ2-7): GAGVSQSPRYKVTKRGQDVALRCDPISGHVSLYWYRQALGQGPEFLTYFNYEAQQDKSGLPNDRFSAERPEGSISTLTIQRTEQRDSAMYRCASSLDRGLPGVDEQYFGPGTRLTVT.

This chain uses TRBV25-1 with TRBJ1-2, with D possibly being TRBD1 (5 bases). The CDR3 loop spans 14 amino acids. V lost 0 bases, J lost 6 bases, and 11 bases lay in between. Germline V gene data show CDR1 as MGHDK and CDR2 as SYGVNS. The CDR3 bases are TGTGCCAGCAGTGAATATATGGCAGGGAATGGCTACACCTTC. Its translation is CASSEYMAGNGYTF.

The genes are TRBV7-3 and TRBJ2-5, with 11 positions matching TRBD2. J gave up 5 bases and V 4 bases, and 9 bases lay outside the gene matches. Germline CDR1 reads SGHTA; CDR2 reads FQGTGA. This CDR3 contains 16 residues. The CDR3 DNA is TGTGCCAGCAGCTCCCCCATAGCGGGGGGGCTTGAGACCCAGTACTTC. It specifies CASSSPIAGGLETQYF. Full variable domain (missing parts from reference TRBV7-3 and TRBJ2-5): GAGVSQTPSNKVTEKGKYVELRCDPISGHTALYWYRQSLGQGPEFLIYFQGTGAADDSGLPNDRFFAVRPEGSVSTLKIQRTERGDSAVYLCASSSPIAGGLETQYFGPGTRLLVL.

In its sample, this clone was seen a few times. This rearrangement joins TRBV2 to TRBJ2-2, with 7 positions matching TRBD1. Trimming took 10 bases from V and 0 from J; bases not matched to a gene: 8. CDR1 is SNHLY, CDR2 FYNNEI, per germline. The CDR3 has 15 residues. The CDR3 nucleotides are TGTGCCATCGACAGGGAGCTAGCGAACACCGGGGAGCTGTTTTTT. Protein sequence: CAIDRELANTGELFF.

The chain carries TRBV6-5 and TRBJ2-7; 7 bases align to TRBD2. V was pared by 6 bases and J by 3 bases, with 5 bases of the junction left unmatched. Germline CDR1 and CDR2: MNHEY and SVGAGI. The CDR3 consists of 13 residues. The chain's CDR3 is CASRGSGFYEQYF. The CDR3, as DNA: TGTGCCAGCAGAGGTAGCGGGTTCTACGAGCAGTACTTC.

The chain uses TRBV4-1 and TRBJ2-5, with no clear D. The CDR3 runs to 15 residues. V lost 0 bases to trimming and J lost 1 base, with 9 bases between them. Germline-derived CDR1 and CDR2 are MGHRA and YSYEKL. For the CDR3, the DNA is TGCGCCAGCAGCCAAGAAGTCGGTATCCAAGAGACCCAGTACTTC. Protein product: CASSQEVGIQETQYF.

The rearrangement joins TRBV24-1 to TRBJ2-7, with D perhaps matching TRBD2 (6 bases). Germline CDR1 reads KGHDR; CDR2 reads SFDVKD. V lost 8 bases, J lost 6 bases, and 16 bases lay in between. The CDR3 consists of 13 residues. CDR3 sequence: CATNGTPRCEQYF. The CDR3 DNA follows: TGTGCCACCAACGGGACTCCCCGCTGCGAGCAGTACTTC.

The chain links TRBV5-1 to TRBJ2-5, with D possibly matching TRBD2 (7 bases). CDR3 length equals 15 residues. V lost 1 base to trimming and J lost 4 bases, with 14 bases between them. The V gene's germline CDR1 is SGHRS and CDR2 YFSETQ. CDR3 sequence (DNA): TGCGCCAGCAGCTTGACGGGGGGCCCTCGAGAGACCCAGTACTTC. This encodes CASSLTGGPRETQYF. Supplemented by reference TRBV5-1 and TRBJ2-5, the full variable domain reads KAGVTQTPRYLIKTRGQQVTLSCSPISGHRSVSWYQQTPGQGLQFLFEYFSETQRNKGNFPGRFSGRQFSNSRSEMNVSTLELGDSALYLCASSLTGGPRETQYFGPGTRLLVL.

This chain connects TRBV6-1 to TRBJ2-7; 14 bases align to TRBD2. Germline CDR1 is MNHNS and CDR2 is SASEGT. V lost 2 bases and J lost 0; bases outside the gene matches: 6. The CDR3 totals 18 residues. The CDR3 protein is CASSEQWTSGGRSYEQYF. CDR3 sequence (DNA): TGTGCCAGCAGTGAACAATGGACTAGCGGGGGGCGCTCCTACGAGCAGTACTTC.

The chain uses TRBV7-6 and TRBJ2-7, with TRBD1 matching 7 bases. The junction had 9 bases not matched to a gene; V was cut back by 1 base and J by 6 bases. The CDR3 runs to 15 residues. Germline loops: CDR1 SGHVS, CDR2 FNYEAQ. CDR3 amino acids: CASSLGPPDRSEQYF. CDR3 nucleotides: TGTGCCAGCAGCTTAGGACCTCCGGACAGGAGCGAGCAGTACTTC.

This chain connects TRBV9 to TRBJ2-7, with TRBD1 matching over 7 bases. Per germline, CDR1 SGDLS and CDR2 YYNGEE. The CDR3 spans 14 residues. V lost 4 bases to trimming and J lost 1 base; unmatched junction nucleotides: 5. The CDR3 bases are TGTGCCAGCAGCCCACAGGACAGGTCCTACGAGCAGTACTTC. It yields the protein CASSPQDRSYEQYF.

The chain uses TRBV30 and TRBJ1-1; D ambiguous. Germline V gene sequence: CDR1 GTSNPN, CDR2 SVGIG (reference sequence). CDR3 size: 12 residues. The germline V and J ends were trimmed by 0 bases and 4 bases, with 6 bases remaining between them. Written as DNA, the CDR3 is TGTGCCTGGAGTGTTTCGGGCACTGAAGCTTTCTTT. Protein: CAWSVSGTEAFF.